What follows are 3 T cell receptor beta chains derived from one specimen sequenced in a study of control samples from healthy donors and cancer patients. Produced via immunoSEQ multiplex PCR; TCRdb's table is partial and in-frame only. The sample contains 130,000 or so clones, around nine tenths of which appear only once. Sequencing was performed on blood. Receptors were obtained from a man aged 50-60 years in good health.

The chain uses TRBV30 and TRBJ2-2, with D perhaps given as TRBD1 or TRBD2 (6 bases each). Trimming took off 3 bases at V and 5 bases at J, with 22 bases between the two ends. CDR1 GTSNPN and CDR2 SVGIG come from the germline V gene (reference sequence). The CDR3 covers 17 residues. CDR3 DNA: TGTGCCTGGAGCCCCCTAGCCCGGGGGCGAAGAACCGGGGAGCTGTTTTTT. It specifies CAWSPLARGRRTGELFF.

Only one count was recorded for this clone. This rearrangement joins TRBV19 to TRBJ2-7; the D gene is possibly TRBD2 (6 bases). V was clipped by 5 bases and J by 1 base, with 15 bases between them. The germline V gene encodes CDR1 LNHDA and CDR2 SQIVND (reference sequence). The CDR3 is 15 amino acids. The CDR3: CASSLAGTGSYEQYF. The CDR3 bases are TGTGCCAGTAGTCTGGCGGGGACGGGATCCTACGAGCAGTACTTC.

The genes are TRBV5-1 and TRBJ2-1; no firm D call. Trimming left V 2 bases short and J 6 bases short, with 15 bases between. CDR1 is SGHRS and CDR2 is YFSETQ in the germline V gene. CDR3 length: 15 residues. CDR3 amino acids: CASSFSDTVPNEQFF. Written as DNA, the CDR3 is TGCGCCAGCAGCTTTAGTGACACCGTACCCAATGAGCAGTTCTTC.